What follows describes a single T cell receptor (beta chain). Antigen unknown. The sample is drawn from a study of cytomegalovirus exposure and HLA in healthy donors. Whole-study findings and limits: In terms of immune exposure information, only CMV serostatus was available.

The study ran its PCR with 60 Vbeta and 13 Jbeta primers. Assay: immunoSEQ multiplex PCR; the TCRdb copy retains only in-frame clones and omits some. The sample holds some 150,000 clones; about three quarters are singletons and the top ten take over 2.5%. The CDR3 runs 16 residues. The V segment lost 2 bases and the J segment 4 bases; nucleotides outside the gene matches: 6. CDR1 is SQVTM and CDR2 is ANQGSEA in the germline V gene. The chain uses TRBV29-1 and TRBJ2-1; 12 nucleotides line up with TRBD2. The sequenced sample consisted of PBMCs. The source of this sequence is a woman aged 25-40 years in good health and CMV-seronegative. The CDR3 loop is CSVEPLAGGSYNEQFF. In DNA form, the CDR3 reads TGCAGCGTTGAACCGCTAGCGGGAGGGAGTTACAATGAGCAGTTCTTC.